A selection of T cell receptor beta chains follows, all from one sample in a study of CD4 T cells in relation to SARS-CoV-2 and coronaviruses. Assay: immunoSEQ multiplex PCR; the TCRdb copy retains only in-frame clones and omits some. The profile shows roughly 17,000 clones, 60% to 80% of them singletons. Their antigens are not known. Sequenced: CD4+ T cells from PBMCs, cultured in vitro. The origin of the receptors is a human donor in good health. The CDR3 runs from the conserved cysteine through the conserved F or W. The D gene is left open where the match is weak. Clone size, where shown, is once, few, many, or a class for clones that have expanded.

V gene,D gene,J gene,clone size,CDR3 protein,CDR3 DNA
TRBV5-1,TRBD2,TRBJ2-1,-,CASSSGGSFIYEQFF,TGCGCCAGCAGCTCCGGGGGGAGCTTTATCTATGAGCAGTTCTTC
TRBV3-1/TRBV3-2,-,TRBJ1-2,-,CASSPDGGSGYTF,TGTGCCAGCAGCCCGGACGGGGGAAGCGGCTACACCTTC
TRBV3-1/TRBV3-2,TRBD1,TRBJ2-7,-,CASSPAPGQGAVEQYF,TGTGCCAGCAGCCCGGCCCCGGGACAGGGGGCAGTCGAGCAGTACTTC
TRBV5-1,TRBD2,TRBJ2-2,-,CASSSITTSGSGELFF,TGCGCCAGCAGCTCCATTACGACTAGCGGGAGCGGGGAGCTGTTTTTT
TRBV3-1/TRBV3-2,-,TRBJ2-1,-,CASSLDRNNEQFF,TGTGCCAGCAGCCTCGACCGGAACAATGAGCAGTTCTTC
TRBV11-2,TRBD2,TRBJ2-7,once,CASSLLADSYEQYF,TGTGCCAGCAGCTTACTAGCGGATTCCTACGAGCAGTACTTC
TRBV9,TRBD1,TRBJ2-7,few,CASSPQDGQGPYEQYF,TGTGCCAGCAGCCCCCAAGATGGACAGGGTCCGTACGAGCAGTACTTC
TRBV6-5,-,TRBJ1-5,few,CASAGDGYSNQPQHF,TGTGCCAGCGCCGGGGACGGTTATAGCAATCAGCCCCAGCATTTT
TRBV7-7,TRBD2,TRBJ2-5,-,CASSLERTSEETQYF,TGTGCCAGCAGCTTAGAGCGGACTAGCGAGGAGACCCAGTACTTC
TRBV30,-,TRBJ2-3,once,CAWSLSRAYTDTQYF,TGTGCCTGGAGTTTAAGTAGGGCATACACAGATACGCAGTATTTT
TRBV12-3/TRBV12-4,-,TRBJ2-1,-,CASSLGLGEQFF,TGTGCCAGCAGCCTGGGCCTGGGCGAGCAGTTCTTC
TRBV3-1/TRBV3-2,TRBD2,TRBJ2-7,-,CASSLSGLAAYYEQYF,TGTGCCAGCAGCCTCTCAGGACTAGCGGCCTACTACGAGCAGTACTTC
TRBV25-1,-,TRBJ2-5,-,CASSEPTWRSEEKETQYF,TGTGCCAGCAGTGAGCCCACGTGGCGCTCAGAAGAAAAAGAGACCCAGTACTTC
TRBV20-1,-,TRBJ2-7,-,CSAQPRDEQYF,TGCAGTGCTCAACCCAGGGACGAGCAGTACTTC
TRBV12-5,-,TRBJ2-7,-,CASGTRGTGYEQYF,TGTGCTAGTGGCACTCGCGGGACGGGCTACGAGCAGTACTTC
TRBV7-3,-,TRBJ1-2,few,CASSLNAGAGGYTF,TGTGCCAGCAGCTTAAACGCAGGGGCAGGAGGCTACACCTTC
TRBV3-1/TRBV3-2,TRBD1,TRBJ1-3,-,CASSRRLRTGGTGGSGNTIYF,TGTGCCAGCAGCCGTAGATTACGGACAGGCGGAACGGGAGGCTCTGGAAACACCATATATTTT
TRBV29-1,-,TRBJ2-1,-,CSARDLSYEQFF,TGCAGCGCCCGGGACTTATCATATGAGCAGTTCTTC
TRBV9,-,TRBJ2-5,-,CASSGHPQETQYF,TGTGCCAGCAGCGGCCACCCACAAGAGACCCAGTACTTC
TRBV7-9,TRBD1,TRBJ1-5,-,CASSSDRVGPQHF,TGTGCCAGCAGCTCAGACAGGGTCGGACCCCAGCATTTT
TRBV12-5,-,TRBJ2-1,-,CASGLSSFRRDNEQFF,TGTGCTAGTGGTTTATCGTCCTTCAGACGGGACAATGAGCAGTTCTTC
TRBV6-6,-,TRBJ2-7,-,CASRQTGSEQYF,TGTGCCAGCAGGCAAACAGGGTCGGAGCAGTACTTC
TRBV28,-,TRBJ2-7,-,CASSRRGREQYF,TGTGCCAGCAGTCGGAGGGGTAGAGAGCAGTACTTC
TRBV24-1,-,TRBJ2-3,-,CATSDGFFTDTQYF,TGTGCCACCAGTGATGGCTTTTTCACAGATACGCAGTATTTT
TRBV28,TRBD2,TRBJ2-7,-,CASSFVAAQGGYEQYF,TGTGCCAGCAGTTTTGTCGCGGCCCAGGGAGGGTACGAGCAGTACTTC
TRBV30,-,TRBJ1-3,-,CAWGTGGNTIYF,TGTGCCTGGGGGACTGGTGGAAACACCATATATTTT
TRBV6-6,-,TRBJ2-7,few,CATRGGASGYEQYF,TGTGCCACCAGGGGGGGGGCATCGGGCTACGAGCAGTACTTC
TRBV3-1/TRBV3-2,-,TRBJ2-3,few,CASSPLGGRTDTQYF,TGTGCCAGCAGCCCCCTGGGAGGCCGCACAGATACGCAGTATTTT
TRBV10-3,-,TRBJ1-1,-,CATYGRLNTEAFF,TGTGCCACTTATGGACGGTTGAACACTGAAGCTTTCTTT